One sample yielded the 31 T cell receptor beta chains listed below, sequenced in a study of patients and donors after allogeneic stem cell transplantation. TCRdb used MiXCR to reprocess the RT-PCR reads, holding one entry per CDR3 protein. This table has some 960,000 distinct CDR3 sequences, around 17% appearing once. Input material: blood, either unsorted or a sorted T cell fraction (not recorded which). These receptor sequences come from a human donor who was either an allogeneic HSCT recipient or a stem cell or donor lymphocyte infusion donor (not recorded which). It is not recorded whose cells these are; they may come from a transplant donor.

This clonotype came up a few times. Here the CDR3 reads CASSWGTSGPNEQFF. The CDR3 nucleotides are TGCGCCAGCAGCTGGGGGACTAGCGGACCCAATGAGCAGTTCTTC. The V call is TRBV5-1, the J call TRBJ2-1; 11 bases are a match to TRBD2. CDR3 length: 15 residues. Germline V gene sequence: CDR1 SGHRS, CDR2 YFSETQ. Trimming at V came to 3 bases and at J to 6 bases, leaving 5 bases not matched to a gene.

Concerning this clonotype itself: A much larger clone differs by one base, so this may be a read error. The V call is TRBV4-2, the J call TRBJ2-7, with D uncertain. In germline, CDR1 is LGHNA, CDR2 YNFKEQ. This CDR3 comprises 15 residues. The CDR3 is CASSQVLGVSYELYF. As DNA, the CDR3 is TGTGCCAGCAGCCAGGTCTTAGGAGTTTCCTACGAGCTGTACTTC.

This clonotype was found a few times. The chain uses TRBV30 and TRBJ1-5; no clear D gene. V was cut by 5 bases and J by 3 bases, with 8 bases left in between. Germline CDR1 reads GTSNPN; CDR2 reads SVGIG (reference sequence). This CDR3 contains 12 residues. The CDR3 DNA is TGTGCCTGGGACGGTCCCAATCAGCCCCAGCATTTT. Translated, it gives CAWDGPNQPQHF.

V usage is TRBV7-3 and J usage is TRBJ2-2; TRBD1 aligns across 7 bases. The germline CDR1 and CDR2 sequences are SGHTA and FQGTGA. V trimming: 2 bases; J trimming: 6 bases; junction bases outside the gene matches: 6. The length of the CDR3 is 15 residues. The CDR3 protein is CASSLRGQRAGELFF. The CDR3 nucleotides read TGTGCCAGCAGCTTACGGGGACAGAGGGCCGGGGAGCTGTTTTTT. Complete variable domain (other parts from reference TRBV7-3 and TRBJ2-2): GAGVSQTPSNKVTEKGKYVELRCDPISGHTALYWYRQSLGQGPEFLIYFQGTGAADDSGLPNDRFFAVRPEGSVSTLKIQRTERGDSAVYLCASSLRGQRAGELFFGEGSRLTVL.

The genes are TRBV29-1 and TRBJ2-3; 10 bases map to TRBD1. The length of the CDR3 is 14 residues. The ends lost 5 bases at V and 3 bases at J; junction bases unmatched: 5. Germline CDR1 SQVTM, CDR2 ANQGSEA. The CDR3 reads CSVPDRGRTDTQYF. The CDR3 region has the DNA TGCAGCGTTCCTGACAGGGGGCGAACAGATACGCAGTATTTT.

The chain employs TRBV7-3 and TRBJ1-2; D may be TRBD1 (6 bases). Germline values: CDR1 SGHTA, CDR2 FQGTGA. The V gene lost 1 base and the J gene lost 7 bases, with 19 bases spanning the gap. This CDR3 contains 16 residues. The CDR3 nucleotides are TGTGCCAGCAGCTTAAACGGACAGTCGAATAGTGGTGGCTACACCTTC. Amino acids: CASSLNGQSNSGGYTF.

This rearrangement joins TRBV7-2 to TRBJ2-1; 9 positions agree with TRBD2. With 1 base clipped from V and 9 bases from J, the junction kept 7 bases outside the gene matches. The CDR3 is made up of 15 amino acids. Looked up from germline, CDR1 is SGHTA and CDR2 is FQGNSA. In DNA, the CDR3 is TGTGCCAGCAGCTTAGAAGGCGGGGGGGCTTCTGAGCAGTTCTTC. It encodes CASSLEGGGASEQFF. Filled out from reference TRBV7-2 and TRBJ2-1, the complete variable domain reads GAGVSQSPSNKVTEKGKDVELRCDPISGHTALYWYRQSLGQGLEFLIYFQGNSAPDKSGLPSDRFSAERTGGSVSTLTIQRTQQEDSAVYLCASSLEGGGASEQFFGPGTRLTVL.

The gene calls are TRBV24-1 and TRBJ1-2; D is unclear. The CDR3 has 15 amino acids. V gave up 4 bases and J gave up 6 bases, with 17 bases separating them. The germline CDR1 and CDR2 sequences are KGHDR and SFDVKD. CDR3 sequence reads: CATSDPGRGWDGYTF. The CDR3 bases are TGTGCCACCAGTGACCCTGGACGGGGTTGGGATGGCTACACCTTC.

The chain has TRBV6-1 and TRBJ1-1; no reliable D call. Germline V lookup: CDR1 MNHNS, CDR2 SASEGT. The CDR3 contains 12 residues. The V end was cut by 8 bases, the J end by 0 bases, with 7 bases between. The CDR3 here is CASALMNTEAFF. The CDR3 DNA follows: TGTGCCAGCGCCCTCATGAACACTGAAGCTTTCTTT.

The chain has TRBV4-2 and TRBJ2-7, with 10 positions matching TRBD2. Germline CDR1 and CDR2: LGHNA and YNFKEQ. This CDR3 contains 16 residues. Trimming removed 0 bases from V and 3 bases from J; junction bases left unmatched: 5. This chain's CDR3 is CASSQEATSGYYEQYF. CDR3 DNA: TGTGCCAGCAGCCAAGAGGCGACTAGCGGGTACTACGAGCAGTACTTC.

This clonotype has a count of ten or more. V gene TRBV12-3 or TRBV12-4 combines with J gene TRBJ1-2; the D gene is possibly TRBD1 (6 bases). This CDR3 is built from 12 residues. V gave up 7 bases and J gave up 9 bases, with 15 bases separating them. The CDR3 region has the DNA TGTGCCAGCAAGGGGGACACCGGACGCTACACCTTC. Translation: CASKGDTGRYTF.

The chain uses TRBV18 and TRBJ2-2; D remains ambiguous. V was clipped by 1 base and J by 2 bases, with 8 bases between them. Germline CDR1 is KGHSH and CDR2 is LQKENI. The CDR3 loop spans 15 amino acids. CDR3 coding DNA: TGTGCCAGCTCACCACGGCGGCTTAACACCGGGGAGCTGTTTTTT. As protein: CASSPRRLNTGELFF.

In its sample, this clonotype was seen many times. V and J are TRBV5-1 and TRBJ2-5; 8 nucleotides agree with TRBD2. V trimming: 7 bases; J trimming: 5 bases; junction bases outside the gene matches: 10. Germline V gene sequence: CDR1 SGHRS, CDR2 YFSETQ. This CDR3 spans 14 amino acids. Here the CDR3 DNA reads TGCGCCAGCCAAAACGGACTAGCAGGCGAGACCCAGTACTTC. Amino acids: CASQNGLAGETQYF. Full variable domain (missing parts from reference TRBV5-1 and TRBJ2-5): KAGVTQTPRYLIKTRGQQVTLSCSPISGHRSVSWYQQTPGQGLQFLFEYFSETQRNKGNFPGRFSGRQFSNSRSEMNVSTLELGDSALYLCASQNGLAGETQYFGPGTRLLVL.

The chain joins TRBV5-1 to TRBJ1-1; 10 nucleotides agree with TRBD1. J gave up 5 bases and V 4 bases, and 5 bases lay outside the gene matches. This CDR3 has 14 amino acids. CDR1 and CDR2 from the germline V gene are SGHRS and YFSETQ. The CDR3 region is CASSPTGGATEAFF. The CDR3 nucleotides read TGCGCCAGCAGCCCGACAGGGGGCGCGACTGAAGCTTTCTTT.

This chain joins TRBV20-1 and TRBJ1-5; D is unresolved. V lost 5 bases and J 0 bases, leaving 11 bases between the germline ends. This CDR3 region has 14 residues. Germline values: CDR1 DFQATT, CDR2 SNEGSKA (reference sequence). The DNA for the CDR3 is TGCAGTGCTGGCGACATTTTTAGCAATCAGCCCCAGCATTTT. It encodes CSAGDIFSNQPQHF.

In this sample, this clonotype turned up a few times. The chain is built from TRBV13 and TRBJ2-1, with D maybe TRBD1 (6 bases). CDR3 length: 15 amino acids. Per the germline V gene, CDR1 is PRHDT and CDR2 is FYEKMQ (reference sequence). Trimming cost V 2 bases and J 7 bases, with 15 bases left between them. CDR3 residues: CASSLNSQGKNEQFF. The CDR3 DNA is TGTGCCAGCAGCTTAAATTCACAGGGTAAGAATGAGCAGTTCTTC.

This clonotype has only a few counts. V is TRBV18 and J is TRBJ2-7; perhaps TRBD1 as D (6 bases). Germline CDR1 is KGHSH and CDR2 is LQKENI. With 1 base removed from V and 0 bases from J, the gap between germline ends came to 10 bases. The CDR3 consists of 15 residues. The CDR3 nucleotides are TGTGCCAGCTCACCACTAGGACAGAGCTCCTACGAGCAGTACTTC. It specifies CASSPLGQSSYEQYF.

The V call is TRBV14, the J call TRBJ1-1; D ambiguous. The germline V gene encodes CDR1 SGHDN and CDR2 FVKESK. Deletions cut 4 bases from V and 5 bases from J, with 11 bases between. This CDR3 spans 13 amino acids. The CDR3 loop is CASSLSALTEAFF. The CDR3 nucleotides are TGTGCCAGCAGCCTTTCGGCCCTTACTGAAGCTTTCTTT.

The V and J genes are TRBV7-8 and TRBJ1-1; D possibly corresponds to TRBD1 (5 bases). V lost 5 bases to trimming and J lost 0 bases, with 10 bases between them. The germline V gene has CDR1 SGHVS and CDR2 FQNEAQ. CDR3 size: 14 residues. The CDR3 reads CASSQQTVNTEAFF. In nucleotides, the CDR3 is TGTGCCAGCAGCCAACAGACAGTGAACACTGAAGCTTTCTTT.

This clonotype was detected a few times. The chain combines TRBV5-1 with TRBJ2-4; TRBD2 agrees at 7 bases. CDR1 and CDR2 from the germline V gene are SGHRS and YFSETQ. The junction had 9 bases not matched to a gene; V was cut back by 4 bases and J by 8 bases. The CDR3 is 14 amino acids. The CDR3 nucleotides are TGCGCCAGCAGCCCGAGGACTAGATTACACATTCAGTACTTC. Encoded protein: CASSPRTRLHIQYF.

This clonotype was detected ten times or more. The V gene is TRBV7-9, the J gene TRBJ2-7; no definite D call. The CDR3 spans 13 residues. Trimming took off 0 bases at V and 2 bases at J, with 5 bases between the two ends. Germline V CDR1 and CDR2: SEHNR, FQNEAQ (reference sequence). CDR3 nucleotide sequence: TGTGCCAGCAGCTTAGCCAGTACCTACGAGCAGTACTTC. Its protein product is CASSLASTYEQYF.

This clonotype appeared many times. The V gene is TRBV10-3, the J gene TRBJ2-1; 8 bases line up with TRBD2. This CDR3 contains 12 residues. Losses at the gene ends were 4 bases for V and 10 bases for J; bases not matched to a gene: 3. Germline assignment: CDR1 ENHRY and CDR2 SYGVKD. The CDR3 reads CAISVGGGEQFF. CDR3 coding DNA: TGTGCCATCAGTGTCGGGGGGGGCGAGCAGTTCTTC.

The chain recombines TRBV5-1 with TRBJ2-5, with D possibly being TRBD1 (6 bases). The germline V gene encodes CDR1 SGHRS and CDR2 YFSETQ. The CDR3 length is 17 residues. V was shortened by 0 bases and J by 3 bases, with 18 bases between the two germline ends. The CDR3 coding sequence is TGCGCCAGCAGCTTGGGGGCAGGGGCCGTTCGGAAAGAGACCCAGTACTTC. Residues: CASSLGAGAVRKETQYF. Together with reference TRBV5-1 and TRBJ2-5, the CDR3 gives the full variable domain: KAGVTQTPRYLIKTRGQQVTLSCSPISGHRSVSWYQQTPGQGLQFLFEYFSETQRNKGNFPGRFSGRQFSNSRSEMNVSTLELGDSALYLCASSLGAGAVRKETQYFGPGTRLLVL.

This clonotype has a handful of counts. The gene calls are TRBV29-1 and TRBJ2-1, with TRBD2 matching 8 bases. CDR1 and CDR2 from the germline V gene are SQVTM and ANQGSEA. After removal of 4 bases from V and 0 bases from J, the junction contained 17 bases not matched to a gene. The CDR3 has 19 residues. The CDR3 here is CSVAKLLAAVGLSYNEQFF. Here the CDR3 DNA reads TGCAGCGTTGCAAAGCTACTAGCGGCGGTTGGACTCTCCTACAATGAGCAGTTCTTC.

This clonotype was found a few times. This sequence joins TRBV20-1 and TRBJ1-4, with 7 nucleotides matching TRBD1. Unmatched junction bases numbered 2, after V lost 2 bases and J lost 2 bases. This CDR3 contains 14 residues. Germline V gives CDR1 DFQATT, CDR2 SNEGSKA (reference sequence). CDR3 sequence reads: CSARRDSTNEKLFF. CDR3 bases: TGCAGTGCTAGACGGGACAGTACTAATGAAAAACTGTTTTTT.

The rearrangement uses TRBV11-2 and TRBJ2-1; TRBD2 matches 13 bases. The CDR3 is made up of 17 amino acids. CDR1 and CDR2 from the germline V gene are SGHAT and FQNNGV. Trimming at V came to 4 bases and at J to 4 bases, leaving 7 bases not matched to a gene. CDR3: CASSCRTSGRPYNEQFF. DNA for the CDR3: TGTGCCAGCAGCTGCCGGACTAGCGGGAGACCTTACAATGAGCAGTTCTTC.

This clonotype occurred many times. V usage is TRBV12-3 or TRBV12-4 and J usage is TRBJ2-5, with 8 bases fitting TRBD2. The CDR3 runs to 16 residues. The V and J ends lost 6 bases and 3 bases, in that order; junction bases with no gene match: 12. CDR3: CASSLPLPGGKETQYF. The DNA of the CDR3 is TGTGCCAGCAGCCTACCCCTACCGGGGGGGAAAGAGACCCAGTACTTC.

The rearrangement uses TRBV7-9 and TRBJ1-2; D call uncertain. The germline V gene encodes CDR1 SEHNR and CDR2 FQNEAQ (reference sequence). This CDR3 is built from 14 residues. The germline V and J ends were trimmed by 1 base and 7 bases, with 13 bases remaining between them. CDR3 in DNA: TGTGCCAGCAGCTTAGAGGTTTCGGGCGCTGGCTACACCTTC. This translates into CASSLEVSGAGYTF.

As regards this clonotype: The junction departs from the called germline gene at one end, perhaps through a read error. The chain carries TRBV12-3 or TRBV12-4 and TRBJ2-1; 7 nucleotides agree with TRBD2. The CDR3 runs 12 residues. Written as DNA, the CDR3 is TGTGCCAGCAGTCTAGCGGCACGACAGCAGTTCTTC. It is translated as CASSLAARQQFF.

This clonotype was counted only a few times. The chain recombines TRBV2 with TRBJ2-2; possible D gene TRBD1, 6 bases. The germline CDR1 and CDR2 sequences are SNHLY and FYNNEI. The V and J ends lost 6 bases and 2 bases respectively, with 19 bases between them. The CDR3 loop spans 17 amino acids. CDR3 sequence (DNA): TGTGCCAGCAGCGCGGCAGCCGGGACACCAAACACCGGGGAGCTGTTTTTT. Translation gives CASSAAAGTPNTGELFF. Looking up the rest from reference TRBV2 and TRBJ2-2 gives the full variable domain: EPEVTQTPSHQVTQMGQEVILRCVPISNHLYFYWYRQILGQKVEFLVSFYNNEISEKSEIFDDQFSVERPDGSNFTLKIRSTKLEDSAMYFCASSAAAGTPNTGELFFGEGSRLTVL.

V is TRBV5-1 and J is TRBJ1-1; the D gene is possibly TRBD1 (5 bases). The V end was cut by 1 base, the J end by 6 bases, with 10 bases between. Germline V gives CDR1 SGHRS, CDR2 YFSETQ. The CDR3 extends over 13 amino acids. Here the CDR3 reads CASSLSWDAEAFF. Written as DNA, the CDR3 is TGCGCCAGCAGCTTGAGTTGGGACGCTGAAGCTTTCTTT. Based on the CDR3 plus reference TRBV5-1 and TRBJ1-1, the full variable domain is KAGVTQTPRYLIKTRGQQVTLSCSPISGHRSVSWYQQTPGQGLQFLFEYFSETQRNKGNFPGRFSGRQFSNSRSEMNVSTLELGDSALYLCASSLSWDAEAFFGQGTRLTVV.